This T cell receptor beta chain was documented in a study of cytomegalovirus exposure and HLA in healthy donors. The germline V gene has CDR1 SNHLY and CDR2 FYNNEI. The CDR3 contains 15 residues. V was pared by 8 bases and J by 5 bases, with 6 bases of the junction left unmatched. Donors came from a validation cohort of fewer than 150 subjects, distinct from the first 666-subject cohort. Overall study results and limits: Subsequent analysis revealed that first-cohort TCR clusters tended to co-occur in the 130 or so validation repertoires.

As concerns this clone: What it recognizes is unknown.

Here immunoSEQ multiplex PCR was the method, and the copy in TCRdb shows in-frame clones only, minus some. The data contain 200,000 to 250,000 clones, about 91% of them singletons. This clonotype was obtained from a woman aged 18-30 years in good health and CMV-seronegative. The sequenced sample was PBMCs. The rearrangement joins TRBV2 to TRBJ2-3, with 14 bases lining up with TRBD2. The CDR3 sequence is CASDGTSGRGDTQYF. The CDR3 DNA sequence: TGTGCCAGCGATGGGACTAGCGGGAGAGGAGATACGCAGTATTTT.